The T cell receptor beta chain described here comes from a study of patients and donors after allogeneic stem cell transplantation. Per the germline V gene, CDR1 is MDHEN and CDR2 is SYDVKM. This CDR3 has 15 residues. Trimming removed 2 bases from V and 4 bases from J, with 15 bases in between. TCRdb itself ran the RT-PCR reads through MiXCR, one entry per CDR3 protein. The table has approximately 160,000 distinct CDR3 sequences, about a quarter seen once; the top ten hold more than 25%. Sequenced: blood, either unsorted or a sorted T cell fraction (not recorded which). The genes are TRBV28 and TRBJ2-7, with TRBD2 as a possible D gene (6 bases). This receptor was taken from a human donor who was either an allogeneic HSCT recipient or a stem cell or donor lymphocyte infusion donor (not recorded which). It is not recorded whose cells these are; they may come from a transplant donor. CDR3 sequence (DNA): TGTGCCAGCAGTTTAGCGGGGACCCCTTATTACGAGCAGTACTTC. This translates into CASSLAGTPYYEQYF.